The next 23 T cell receptor beta chains were all read from a single sample in a study of cytomegalovirus exposure and HLA in healthy donors. Both 60 Vbeta primers and 13 Jbeta primers went into the PCR. The data were produced by immunoSEQ multiplex PCR, yet TCRdb's version contains in-frame clones alone and is incomplete. The repertoire holds more than 140,000 clones, with roughly 82% as singletons. The material sequenced was PBMCs. These receptors all come from a young man in good health and CMV-seropositive.

This chain connects TRBV11-2 to TRBJ2-5; D ambiguous. This CDR3 is 15 amino acids long. The V and J ends lost 1 base and 2 bases respectively, with 11 bases between them. Germline V gene sequence: CDR1 SGHAT, CDR2 FQNNGV. CDR3 amino acids: CASSLAGKKQETQYF. CDR3 DNA: TGTGCCAGCAGCTTAGCAGGAAAAAAACAAGAGACCCAGTACTTC.

The chain uses TRBV19 and TRBJ2-1; D possibly corresponds to TRBD1 (5 bases). The CDR3 runs 12 residues. Trimming took off 10 bases at V and 8 bases at J, with 15 bases between the two ends. Germline CDR1 reads LNHDA; CDR2 reads SQIVND (reference sequence). The CDR3 reads CATRTPSDEQFF. DNA of the CDR3: TGTGCCACCCGGACACCTTCGGATGAGCAGTTCTTC. Full variable domain (missing parts from reference TRBV19 and TRBJ2-1): DGGITQSPKYLFRKEGQNVTLSCEQNLNHDAMYWYRQDPGQGLRLIYYSQIVNDFQKGDIAEGYSVSREKKESFPLTVTSAQKNPTAFYLCATRTPSDEQFFGPGTRLTVL.

This chain uses TRBV27 with TRBJ2-7; 7 bases fit TRBD2. The ends lost 2 bases at V and 5 bases at J; junction bases unmatched: 6. The CDR3 is 14 residues long. Germline loops: CDR1 MNHEY, CDR2 SMNVEV (reference sequence). The CDR3, as DNA: TGTGCCAGCAGTTTACGGGGGGACCGCGACGAGCAGTACTTC. Protein product: CASSLRGDRDEQYF.

The rearrangement links TRBV2 to TRBJ1-5; D is possibly TRBD1 (6 bases). The CDR3 totals 14 residues. Germline-derived CDR1 and CDR2 are SNHLY and FYNNEI. Trimming stripped 6 bases from V and 7 bases from J, with 16 bases between. CDR3 loop: CASRGGQPEQPQHF. The DNA of the CDR3 is TGTGCCAGCAGAGGAGGACAGCCTGAACAGCCCCAGCATTTT.

This chain uses TRBV5-6 with TRBJ1-4, with D possibly being TRBD1 (6 bases). The V end was cut by 6 bases, the J end by 2 bases, with 17 bases between. The CDR3 covers 16 residues. Looked up from germline, CDR1 is SGHDT and CDR2 is YYEEEE. This CDR3 is CASTRRQVGTNEKLFF. Here the CDR3 DNA reads TGTGCCAGCACCCGGAGACAGGTGGGGACTAATGAAAAACTGTTTTTT.

The V and J genes are TRBV19 and TRBJ1-4; 10 bases align to TRBD1. V trimming: 6 bases; J trimming: 8 bases; junction bases outside the gene matches: 6. There are 14 residues in the CDR3. Germline loops: CDR1 LNHDA, CDR2 SQIVND (reference sequence). The CDR3 sequence: CASRSRTGGEKLFF. CDR3 bases: TGTGCCAGTAGGTCTCGGACAGGGGGGGAAAAACTGTTTTTT.

The chain uses TRBV4-1 and TRBJ2-5; maybe TRBD2 (7 bases). Matching the DNA end better, TRBJ2-7 makes the J call doubtful. CDR3 length equals 16 residues. Per the germline V gene, CDR1 is MGHRA and CDR2 is YSYEKL. CDR3: CASSQVGGGARNEQYF. The DNA for the CDR3 is TGCGCCAGCAGCCAAGTGGGTGGGGGGGCCCGAAACGAGCAGTACTTC.

A note on this clone: An end of the junction differs from the germline gene, which may be a read error. The chain employs TRBV7-2 and TRBJ2-6; 9 nucleotides agree with TRBD1. This CDR3 is 18 amino acids long. CDR1 SGHTA and CDR2 FQGNSA come from the germline V gene. CDR3 loop: CASSLSPGQGSGANGLTF. The CDR3 coding sequence is TGTGCCAGCAGCTTATCACCGGGACAGGGTTCTGGGGCCAACGGCCTGACTTTC.

This chain joins TRBV30 and TRBJ2-1, with D perhaps TRBD2 (7 bases). This CDR3 spans 13 amino acids. V was pared by 0 bases and J by 10 bases, with 13 bases between. From germline, CDR1 is GTSNPN and CDR2 SVGIG (reference sequence). The CDR3 sequence is CAWSVRGAREQFF. CDR3 coding DNA: TGTGCCTGGAGTGTCCGGGGGGCGCGGGAGCAGTTCTTC.

This chain joins TRBV6-1 and TRBJ2-7; D is uncertain. V lost 1 base to trimming and J lost 6 bases, with 10 bases between them. CDR1 is MNHNS, CDR2 SASEGT, per germline. The length of the CDR3 is 13 residues. CDR3 residues: CASSEGFRSEQYF. CDR3 DNA: TGTGCCAGCAGTGAAGGTTTCCGGTCCGAGCAGTACTTC.

This clone was seen just once. The chain recombines TRBV19 with TRBJ2-7; the D gene is possibly TRBD1 (5 bases). CDR1 is LNHDA, CDR2 SQIVND, per germline (reference sequence). Trimming removed 5 bases at V and 2 bases at J, with 13 bases between. The CDR3 has 14 amino acids. The CDR3 here is CASSGHLSPYEQYF. Written as DNA, the CDR3 is TGTGCCAGTAGTGGACACCTCTCACCCTACGAGCAGTACTTC.

The V call is TRBV5-1, the J call TRBJ2-1; 11 bases fit TRBD2. The V gene's germline CDR1 is SGHRS and CDR2 YFSETQ. The trim removed 8 bases at V and 4 bases at J, leaving 2 bases unmatched. The CDR3 extends over 13 amino acids. The CDR3 reads CASSGGGYNEQFF. CDR3 sequence (DNA): TGCGCCAGTAGCGGGGGGGGGTACAATGAGCAGTTCTTC.

V is TRBV29-1 and J is TRBJ2-3, with TRBD2 identical over 8 bases. Germline V lookup: CDR1 SQVTM, CDR2 ANQGSEA. Trimming at V came to 1 base and at J to 4 bases, leaving 7 bases not matched to a gene. This CDR3 contains 15 residues. CDR3 amino acids: CSVEGDGRGPDTQYF. Written as DNA, the CDR3 is TGCAGCGTTGAAGGTGACGGGAGGGGCCCAGATACGCAGTATTTT.

A few counts support this clone. The V gene is TRBV5-1, the J gene TRBJ2-2, with a possible D match to TRBD1 (6 bases). The CDR3 extends over 14 amino acids. V lost 5 bases, J lost 3 bases, and 11 bases lay in between. CDR1 and CDR2 from the germline V gene are SGHRS and YFSETQ. The CDR3 nucleotides are TGCGCCAGCAGTTTGTCAGGGGACACCGGGGAGCTGTTTTTT. This gives the protein CASSLSGDTGELFF.

The J gene is TRBJ2-7, the V gene TRBV19, with 8 nucleotides matching TRBD1. CDR1 is LNHDA and CDR2 is SQIVND in the germline V gene (reference sequence). The CDR3 runs 14 residues. Trimming took 5 bases from V and 4 from J; bases not matched to a gene: 7. Written as DNA, the CDR3 is TGTGCCAGTAGTCCGAGGGGGACAGGTTACGAGCAGTACTTC. This codes for CASSPRGTGYEQYF.

The V gene is TRBV7-8, the J gene TRBJ1-1; the D is unclear. Germline-derived CDR1 and CDR2 are SGHVS and FQNEAQ. The V and J ends lost 1 base and 0 bases respectively, with 6 bases between them. The length of the CDR3 is 14 residues. Here the CDR3 DNA reads TGTGCCAGCAGCTTAGGAGGAATGAACACTGAAGCTTTCTTT. It yields the protein CASSLGGMNTEAFF.

The chain couples TRBV29-1 to TRBJ2-3; 9 nucleotides line up with TRBD1. In germline, CDR1 is SQVTM, CDR2 ANQGSEA. The trim removed 7 bases at V and 0 bases at J, leaving 8 bases unmatched. The CDR3 is 15 residues long. The CDR3 sequence is CSAQGQGRSTDTQYF. Here the CDR3 DNA reads TGCAGCGCCCAAGGACAGGGGCGTAGCACAGATACGCAGTATTTT.

The chain couples TRBV18 to TRBJ1-1; 7 nucleotides line up with TRBD1. Per the germline V gene, CDR1 is KGHSH and CDR2 is LQKENI. With V trimmed by 8 bases and J by 3 bases, 6 bases remained unmatched. The CDR3 spans 13 residues. In DNA form, the CDR3 reads TGTGCCAGCGCAAGGGGGCTTGACACTGAAGCTTTCTTT. Translating gives CASARGLDTEAFF.

CDR3 nucleotide sequence: TGCAGCGTTGGGGGAAGGGACAGGGGATTATACGAGCAGTACTTC. It codes for CSVGGRDRGLYEQYF. The chain is built from TRBV29-1 and TRBJ2-7, with 10 bases fitting TRBD1. Trimming removed 4 bases from V and 4 bases from J; junction bases left unmatched: 10. Germline CDR1 is SQVTM and CDR2 is ANQGSEA. This CDR3 comprises 15 residues.

The V gene is TRBV2, the J gene TRBJ2-3; 11 bases match TRBD2. Trimming at V came to 2 bases and at J to 4 bases, leaving 2 bases not matched to a gene. Germline V gene data show CDR1 as SNHLY and CDR2 as FYNNEI. The length of the CDR3 is 15 residues. The CDR3 nucleotides read TGTGCCAGCAGTGAAACTAGCGGGAGCCCAGATACGCAGTATTTT. It yields the protein CASSETSGSPDTQYF.

The chain has TRBV4-1 and TRBJ2-3; 9 bases line up with TRBD2. Trimming at V came to 2 bases and at J to 4 bases, leaving 4 bases not matched to a gene. This CDR3 contains 15 residues. Germline CDR1 reads MGHRA; CDR2 reads YSYEKL. CDR3 region: CASSQLREGSDTQYF. CDR3 coding DNA: TGCGCCAGCAGCCAATTGCGGGAGGGCTCAGATACGCAGTATTTT.

This chain connects TRBV7-2 to TRBJ1-1, with 8 positions matching TRBD1. There are 13 residues in the CDR3. With 5 bases clipped from V and 4 bases from J, the junction kept 3 bases outside the gene matches. The germline V gene has CDR1 SGHTA and CDR2 FQGNSA. CDR3 loop: CASSAGGFTEAFF. The CDR3 DNA reads TGTGCCAGCAGCGCAGGGGGCTTCACTGAAGCTTTCTTT.

The chain uses TRBV29-1 and TRBJ2-1; 13 positions agree with TRBD2. This CDR3 region has 15 residues. Trimming took 8 bases from V and 8 from J; bases not matched to a gene: 12. Germline loops: CDR1 SQVTM, CDR2 ANQGSEA. The chain's CDR3 is CSTLGGLAGDYEQFF. The CDR3 bases are TGCAGCACCCTTGGAGGACTAGCGGGAGACTATGAGCAGTTCTTC.